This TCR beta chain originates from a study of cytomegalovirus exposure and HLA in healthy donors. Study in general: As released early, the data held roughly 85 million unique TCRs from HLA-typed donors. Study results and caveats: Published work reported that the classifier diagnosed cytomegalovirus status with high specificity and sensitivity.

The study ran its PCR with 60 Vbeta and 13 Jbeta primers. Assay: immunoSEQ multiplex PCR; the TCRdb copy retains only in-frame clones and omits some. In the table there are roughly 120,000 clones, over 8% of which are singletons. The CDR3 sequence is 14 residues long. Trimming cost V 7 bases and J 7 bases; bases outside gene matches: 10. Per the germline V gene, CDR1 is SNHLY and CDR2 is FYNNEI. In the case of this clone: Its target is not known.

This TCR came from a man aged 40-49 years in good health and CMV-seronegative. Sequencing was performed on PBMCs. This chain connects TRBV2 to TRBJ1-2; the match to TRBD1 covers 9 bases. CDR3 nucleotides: TGTGCCAGCATCTACCAGGACAGGGGTTTTGGCTACACCTTC. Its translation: CASIYQDRGFGYTF.